Each of the 28 T cell receptor beta chains below was sequenced from the same sample in a study of cytomegalovirus exposure and HLA in healthy donors. Profiling relied on immunoSEQ multiplex PCR, and the TCRdb table lists in-frame clones only, not all of them. The repertoire holds roughly 200,000 clones, with around nine tenths as singletons. Sequenced: PBMCs. These receptors came from a man aged 30 to 39 in good health and CMV-seropositive.

This chain uses TRBV6-5 with TRBJ1-4; TRBD1 is a possible D gene (6 bases). This CDR3 is 16 amino acids long. The ends were cut back, 0 bases at V and 8 bases at J, with 16 bases in the middle. Looked up from germline, CDR1 is MNHEY and CDR2 is SVGAGI. The CDR3 is CASSYSSGGPREKLFF. The CDR3 nucleotides are TGTGCCAGCAGTTACTCCTCCGGGGGGCCTAGAGAAAAACTGTTTTTT.

The chain links TRBV27 to TRBJ2-5, with a possible D match to TRBD1 (6 bases). The CDR3 sequence is 11 residues long. V lost 7 bases, J lost 10 bases, and 13 bases lay in between. In germline, CDR1 is MNHEY, CDR2 SMNVEV (reference sequence). This CDR3 reads CASTQGIVQYF. CDR3 sequence (DNA): TGTGCCAGCACGCAGGGGATTGTCCAGTACTTC.

J is TRBJ2-2 and V is TRBV5-1; tentative D call: TRBD1 (5 bases). The CDR3 has 14 amino acids. The V end lost 4 bases, the J end lost 1 base, and 8 bases lay between the germline ends. Germline lookup yields CDR1 SGHRS and CDR2 YFSETQ. The CDR3 region has the DNA TGCGCCAGCAGCATGGACAAGAACACCGGGGAGCTGTTTTTT. As protein: CASSMDKNTGELFF.

This clone was recorded only once. This chain joins TRBV27 and TRBJ2-7; unclear D gene. CDR1 is MNHEY, CDR2 SMNVEV, per germline (reference sequence). The V end was cut by 0 bases, the J end by 7 bases, with 19 bases between. CDR3 length equals 16 residues. The CDR3: CASSLSGIRRRREQYF. CDR3 coding DNA: TGTGCCAGCAGTTTATCGGGAATCCGACGACGGCGGGAGCAGTACTTC.

The CDR3 reads CSVEEGHRGYYEQYF. DNA of the CDR3: TGCAGCGTTGAAGAAGGGCACAGGGGATACTACGAGCAGTACTTC. The V gene is TRBV29-1, the J gene TRBJ2-7, with TRBD1 matching 7 bases. CDR3 length: 15 residues. Germline CDR1 is SQVTM and CDR2 is ANQGSEA. V shed 0 bases, J shed 3 bases, and the junction held 8 bases outside the gene matches.

V and J are TRBV7-3 and TRBJ2-3, with 10 bases identical to TRBD2. The V and J ends lost 5 bases and 2 bases, in that order; junction bases with no gene match: 4. This CDR3 comprises 15 residues. CDR1 SGHTA and CDR2 FQGTGA come from the germline V gene. CDR3 nucleotide sequence: TGTGCCAGCAGCCCAGCGGGAGGGTTCACAGATACGCAGTATTTT. It encodes CASSPAGGFTDTQYF.

The rearrangement links TRBV6-1 to TRBJ1-5; D is perhaps TRBD1 (5 bases). The CDR3 has 13 amino acids. Germline assignment: CDR1 MNHNS and CDR2 SASEGT. The V gene lost 6 bases and the J gene lost 3 bases, with 9 bases spanning the gap. CDR3 nucleotides: TGTGCCAGCAGGGTCGGGGCCAATCAGCCCCAGCATTTT. It yields the protein CASRVGANQPQHF.

A single count supports this clone. V gene TRBV6-1 combines with J gene TRBJ2-6, with 7 bases fitting TRBD1. This CDR3 is built from 15 residues. From germline, CDR1 is MNHNS and CDR2 SASEGT. The V segment lost 6 bases and the J segment 0 bases; nucleotides outside the gene matches: 2. CDR3 sequence (DNA): TGTGCCAGCAGCGGGGACAGCTCTGGGGCCAACGTCCTGACTTTC. This codes for CASSGDSSGANVLTF.

This chain uses TRBV6-5 with TRBJ2-3; a weak D match, TRBD1 (6 bases). V shed 9 bases and J shed 4 bases, with 17 bases lying between them. The length of the CDR3 is 14 residues. Looked up from germline, CDR1 is MNHEY and CDR2 is SVGAGI. CDR3 nucleotide sequence: TGTGCCAGTAACCGGGACACCGAGGCAGATACGCAGTATTTT. It yields the protein CASNRDTEADTQYF.

V and J are TRBV7-2 and TRBJ2-5; TRBD1 matches at 9 bases. V shed 0 bases and J 5 bases; nucleotides not matched to a gene: 4. Germline CDR1 reads SGHTA; CDR2 reads FQGNSA. The CDR3 is 15 amino acids. The CDR3 region is CASSLAHRGRETQYF. Written as DNA, the CDR3 is TGTGCCAGCAGCTTAGCGCACAGGGGGCGGGAGACCCAGTACTTC.

The rearrangement joins TRBV6-1 to TRBJ2-5; D perhaps matches TRBD2 (6 bases). Germline lookup yields CDR1 MNHNS and CDR2 SASEGT. The CDR3 covers 17 residues. V was clipped by 1 base and J by 2 bases, with 17 bases between them. Here the CDR3 DNA reads TGTGCCAGCAGTGAAGAGTTCTACAGCCGGGGGCAAGAGACCCAGTACTTC. Its translation: CASSEEFYSRGQETQYF.

This clone was seen a single time. The chain is built from TRBV7-3 and TRBJ1-3, with a possible D match to TRBD1 (6 bases). The CDR3 is 12 residues long. The V end lost 11 bases, the J end lost 4 bases, and 12 bases lay between the germline ends. Germline CDR1 reads SGHTA; CDR2 reads FQGTGA. CDR3 nucleotide sequence: TGTGCCTCTAGGGGGGCCGGAAACACCATATATTTT. This encodes CASRGAGNTIYF.

CDR3 in DNA: TGTGCCAGCAGCACCCGACAGGGGCCGACCTACGAGCAGTACTTC. Protein product: CASSTRQGPTYEQYF. V gene TRBV11-1 combines with J gene TRBJ2-7; 8 nucleotides match TRBD1. The CDR3 loop spans 15 amino acids. In germline, CDR1 is SGHAT, CDR2 FQDESV (reference sequence). The trim removed 5 bases at V and 2 bases at J, leaving 8 bases unmatched. Full variable domain (rest looked up from reference TRBV11-1 and TRBJ2-7): EAEVAQSPRYKITEKSQAVAFWCDPISGHATLYWYRQILGQGPELLVQFQDESVVDDSQLPKDRFSAERLKGVDSTLKIQPAELGDSAMYLCASSTRQGPTYEQYFGPGTRLTVT.

Note on this clone: Other DNA variants within this sample encode the same CDR3. This sequence joins TRBV28 and TRBJ1-2, with 9 nucleotides matching TRBD1. CDR1 is MDHEN, CDR2 SYDVKM, per germline. V was clipped by 6 bases and J by 4 bases; unmatched bases: 0. This CDR3 region has 12 residues. The CDR3 sequence: CASRTGGYGYTF. The CDR3 DNA reads as TGTGCCAGCAGGACAGGGGGCTATGGCTACACCTTC.

The CDR3 loop is CASSPRLGRGGGYTF. In nucleotides, the CDR3 is TGTGCCAGCAGTCCTCGTCTAGGCAGGGGTGGGGGCTACACCTTC. V is TRBV6-5 and J is TRBJ1-2; tentative D call: TRBD1 (6 bases). The germline V gene encodes CDR1 MNHEY and CDR2 SVGAGI. The CDR3 runs to 15 residues. Trimming cost V 5 bases and J 8 bases, with 21 bases left between them.

This rearrangement joins TRBV29-1 to TRBJ2-1; unclear D gene. Trimming removed 6 bases at V and 5 bases at J, with 17 bases between. The CDR3 is 14 amino acids. CDR1 SQVTM and CDR2 ANQGSEA come from the germline V gene. The CDR3 protein is CSVWVVRTDNEQFF. In DNA, the CDR3 is TGCAGCGTGTGGGTTGTCCGAACGGACAATGAGCAGTTCTTC.

This chain links TRBV29-1 with TRBJ2-7; D unresolved. This CDR3 has 13 amino acids. The germline V gene encodes CDR1 SQVTM and CDR2 ANQGSEA. V was shortened by 2 bases and J by 6 bases, with 14 bases between the two germline ends. CDR3 sequence: CSVELSGRSEQYF. CDR3 bases: TGCAGCGTTGAACTCTCAGGCCGGAGCGAGCAGTACTTC.

In nucleotides, the CDR3 is TGCGCCAGCAGCTCCCTTTCCCCGGGCCCCTACGAGCAGTACTTC. Protein sequence: CASSSLSPGPYEQYF. This rearrangement joins TRBV5-1 to TRBJ2-7; D unresolved. The germline V and J ends were trimmed by 3 bases and 2 bases, with 15 bases remaining between them. The CDR3 is made up of 15 amino acids. CDR1 is SGHRS and CDR2 is YFSETQ in the germline V gene.

This rearrangement joins TRBV4-3 to TRBJ2-1, with 7 bases matching TRBD1. With 5 bases clipped from V and 5 bases from J, the junction kept 9 bases outside the gene matches. The CDR3 totals 15 residues. Germline lookup yields CDR1 LGHNA and CDR2 YSLEER. This CDR3 reads CASSRGLRSDNEQFF. In DNA form, the CDR3 reads TGCGCCAGCAGCAGGGGGCTCAGGTCCGACAATGAGCAGTTCTTC.

The chain links TRBV11-2 to TRBJ2-3, with 11 positions matching TRBD1. The CDR3 has 15 amino acids. The trim removed 4 bases at V and 5 bases at J, leaving 5 bases unmatched. CDR1 and CDR2 (germline): SGHAT, FQNNGV. The CDR3: CASSSRDRGKDTQYF. The CDR3 DNA follows: TGTGCCAGCAGCTCTCGGGACAGGGGGAAAGATACGCAGTATTTT.

The chain employs TRBV2 and TRBJ2-7, with TRBD1 matching 7 bases. Germline V gene lookup returns CDR1 SNHLY and CDR2 FYNNEI. J was trimmed by 4 bases and V by 8 bases; bases with no gene match: 17. The CDR3 length is 16 residues. CDR3 coding DNA: TGTGCCAGCCTACCCACGCCGGGACAGATCGAGTACGAGCAGTACTTC. This gives the protein CASLPTPGQIEYEQYF.

V is TRBV5-1 and J is TRBJ1-2; D may be TRBD1 (5 bases). The V and J ends lost 3 bases and 2 bases respectively, with 8 bases between them. The germline CDR1 and CDR2 sequences are SGHRS and YFSETQ. The length of the CDR3 is 13 residues. The DNA for the CDR3 is TGCGCCAGCAGCTCACAGGAAAACTATGGCTACACCTTC. This translates into CASSSQENYGYTF.

The CDR3 nucleotides are TGCAGTGCTATCTCGAGCTACGAGCAGTACTTC. Protein sequence: CSAISSYEQYF. J is TRBJ2-7 and V is TRBV20-1; no definite D call. The CDR3 extends over 11 amino acids. Germline lookup yields CDR1 DFQATT and CDR2 SNEGSKA (reference sequence). V was clipped by 4 bases and J by 3 bases, with 7 bases between them.

This chain connects TRBV7-9 to TRBJ2-2; D possibly uses TRBD1 or TRBD2 (5 bases each). The germline CDR1 and CDR2 sequences are SEHNR and FQNEAQ (reference sequence). CDR3 length: 14 amino acids. Trimming removed 3 bases at V and 2 bases at J, with 7 bases between. The CDR3 is CASSLGTNTGELFF. CDR3 bases: TGTGCCAGCAGCTTGGGGACCAACACCGGGGAGCTGTTTTTT.

This clone has just one count. The V gene is TRBV28, the J gene TRBJ2-3; 9 bases agree with TRBD2. Germline trimming cut 6 bases from V and 2 bases from J; bases unmatched to any gene: 3. Germline assignment: CDR1 MDHEN and CDR2 SYDVKM. CDR3 length equals 14 residues. DNA of the CDR3: TGTGCCAGCAGCTCTAGCGGGATCACAGATACGCAGTATTTT. Amino acid sequence: CASSSSGITDTQYF.

J is TRBJ1-1 and V is TRBV7-6; 8 bases are shared with TRBD1. This CDR3 contains 15 residues. After removal of 1 base from V and 2 bases from J, the junction contained 3 bases not matched to a gene. Germline CDR1 SGHVS, CDR2 FNYEAQ. CDR3 sequence: CASSLGTGINTEAFF. CDR3 bases: TGTGCCAGCAGCTTAGGGACAGGGATCAACACTGAAGCTTTCTTT.

This clone has a single count. The chain recombines TRBV9 with TRBJ1-4; TRBD1 matches 8 bases. The CDR3 loop spans 14 amino acids. The ends lost 4 bases at V and 8 bases at J; junction bases unmatched: 7. CDR1 and CDR2 from the germline V gene are SGDLS and YYNGEE. The CDR3 DNA follows: TGTGCCAGCAGCCCGGACAGGGTGGAGGAAAAACTGTTTTTT. It specifies CASSPDRVEEKLFF. The full variable domain, in which reference TRBV9 and TRBJ1-4 provide the parts outside the CDR3, is DSGVTQTPKHLITATGQRVTLRCSPRSGDLSVYWYQQSLDQGLQFLIQYYNGEERAKGNILERFSAQQFPDLHSELNLSSLELGDSALYFCASSPDRVEEKLFFGSGTQLSVL.

This chain connects TRBV29-1 to TRBJ1-2; TRBD1 matches 10 bases. J was trimmed by 8 bases and V by 0 bases; bases with no gene match: 12. This CDR3 is 16 amino acids long. CDR1 is SQVTM and CDR2 is ANQGSEA in the germline V gene. The CDR3 DNA reads as TGCAGCGTTGAAGATCCGTGGACAGGGGGGGTCGACGGCTACACCTTC. As protein: CSVEDPWTGGVDGYTF.